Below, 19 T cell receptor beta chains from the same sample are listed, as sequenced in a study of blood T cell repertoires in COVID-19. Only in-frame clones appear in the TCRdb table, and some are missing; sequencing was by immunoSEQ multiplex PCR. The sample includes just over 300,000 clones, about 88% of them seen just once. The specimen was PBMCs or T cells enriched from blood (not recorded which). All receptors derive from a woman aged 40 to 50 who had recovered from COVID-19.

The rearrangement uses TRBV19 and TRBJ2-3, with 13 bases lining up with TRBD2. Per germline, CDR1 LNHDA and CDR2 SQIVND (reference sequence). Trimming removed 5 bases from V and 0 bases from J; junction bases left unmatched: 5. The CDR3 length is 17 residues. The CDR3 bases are TGTGCCAGTAGTCCCGGGACTAGCGGGACTAGCACAGATACGCAGTATTTT. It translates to CASSPGTSGTSTDTQYF.

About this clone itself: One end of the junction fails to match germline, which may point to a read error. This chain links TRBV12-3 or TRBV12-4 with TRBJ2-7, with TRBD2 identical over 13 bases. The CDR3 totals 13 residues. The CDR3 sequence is CASSSGTSGIRNF. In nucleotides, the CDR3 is TGTGCCAGCAGTTCGGGGACTAGCGGGATCAGGAACTTC.

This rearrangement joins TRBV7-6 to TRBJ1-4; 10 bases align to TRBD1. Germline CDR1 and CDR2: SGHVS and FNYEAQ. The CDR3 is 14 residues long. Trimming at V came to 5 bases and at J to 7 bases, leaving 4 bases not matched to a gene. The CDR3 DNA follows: TGTGCCAGCAGCCGACAGGGGGCAGGTGAAAAACTGTTTTTT. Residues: CASSRQGAGEKLFF.

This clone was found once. The CDR3 region is CASSYRRAFYNEQFF. CDR3 in DNA: TGTGCCAGCAGTTACCGGCGGGCGTTTTACAATGAGCAGTTCTTC. The V and J genes are TRBV6-2 or TRBV6-3 and TRBJ2-1, with D maybe TRBD2 (5 bases). This CDR3 is 15 amino acids long. Between the trimmed V and J ends, which lost 2 bases and 4 bases, there was a span of 12 bases. Germline CDR1 MNHEY, CDR2 SVGEGT.

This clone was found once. CDR3 amino acids: CSVDFLSDRGLTEAFF. As DNA, the CDR3 is TGCAGCGTTGACTTCCTCTCTGACAGGGGACTTACTGAAGCTTTCTTT. The chain is built from TRBV29-1 and TRBJ1-1; 8 nucleotides line up with TRBD1. The CDR3 has 16 residues. Germline loops: CDR1 SQVTM, CDR2 ANQGSEA. V dropped 3 bases and J dropped 5; count of bases not matched to a gene: 14.

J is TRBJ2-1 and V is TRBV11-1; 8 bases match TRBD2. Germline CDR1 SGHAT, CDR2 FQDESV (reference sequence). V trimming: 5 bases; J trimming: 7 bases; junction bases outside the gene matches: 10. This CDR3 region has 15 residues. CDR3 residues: CASSKQAGEGNEQFF. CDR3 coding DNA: TGTGCCAGCAGCAAGCAAGCGGGAGAGGGGAATGAGCAGTTCTTC.

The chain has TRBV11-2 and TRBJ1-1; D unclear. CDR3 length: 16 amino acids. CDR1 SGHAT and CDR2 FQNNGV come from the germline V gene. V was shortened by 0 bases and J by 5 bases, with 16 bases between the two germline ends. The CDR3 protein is CASSLDRLSPRTEAFF. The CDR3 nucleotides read TGTGCCAGCAGCTTAGATCGTCTTTCCCCGAGGACTGAAGCTTTCTTT.

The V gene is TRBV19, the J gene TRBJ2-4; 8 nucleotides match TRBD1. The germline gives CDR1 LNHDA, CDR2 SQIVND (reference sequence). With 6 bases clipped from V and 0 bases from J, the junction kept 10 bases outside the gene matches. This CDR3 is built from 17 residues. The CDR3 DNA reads TGTGCCAGTAGAAAGGGACAGGACTCACTAGCCAAAAACATTCAGTACTTC. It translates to CASRKGQDSLAKNIQYF.

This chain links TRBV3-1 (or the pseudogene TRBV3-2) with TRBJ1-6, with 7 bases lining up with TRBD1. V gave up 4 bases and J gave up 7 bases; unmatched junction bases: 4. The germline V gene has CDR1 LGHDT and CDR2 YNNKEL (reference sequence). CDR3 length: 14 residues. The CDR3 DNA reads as TGTGCCAGCAGCCCCGCCAGGGGGAATTCACCCCTCCACTTT. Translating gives CASSPARGNSPLHF.

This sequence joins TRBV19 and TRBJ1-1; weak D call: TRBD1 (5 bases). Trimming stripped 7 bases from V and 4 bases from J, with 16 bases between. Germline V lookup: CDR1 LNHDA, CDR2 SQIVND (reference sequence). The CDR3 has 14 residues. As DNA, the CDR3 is TGTGCCAGTATGCTCGGGGGGGTCGTCACTGAAGCTTTCTTT. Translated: CASMLGGVVTEAFF.

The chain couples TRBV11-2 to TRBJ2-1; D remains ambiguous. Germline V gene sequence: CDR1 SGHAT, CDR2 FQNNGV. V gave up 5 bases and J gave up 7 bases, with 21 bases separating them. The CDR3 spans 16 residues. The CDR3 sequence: CASSAPRSAERNEQFF. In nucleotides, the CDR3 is TGTGCCAGCAGCGCCCCCCGGAGCGCGGAGAGAAATGAGCAGTTCTTC.

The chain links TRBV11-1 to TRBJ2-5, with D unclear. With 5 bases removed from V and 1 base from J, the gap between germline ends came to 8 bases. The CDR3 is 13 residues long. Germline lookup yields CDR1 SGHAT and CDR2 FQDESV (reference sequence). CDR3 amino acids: CASSLGFQETQYF. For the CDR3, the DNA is TGTGCCAGCAGCCTGGGCTTCCAAGAGACCCAGTACTTC.

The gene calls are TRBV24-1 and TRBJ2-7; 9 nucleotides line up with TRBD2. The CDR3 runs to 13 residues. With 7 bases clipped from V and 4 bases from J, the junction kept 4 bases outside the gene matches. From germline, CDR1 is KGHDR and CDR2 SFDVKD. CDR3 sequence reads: CATRDSGSYEQYF. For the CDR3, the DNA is TGTGCCACCAGGGATAGCGGGAGTTACGAGCAGTACTTC.

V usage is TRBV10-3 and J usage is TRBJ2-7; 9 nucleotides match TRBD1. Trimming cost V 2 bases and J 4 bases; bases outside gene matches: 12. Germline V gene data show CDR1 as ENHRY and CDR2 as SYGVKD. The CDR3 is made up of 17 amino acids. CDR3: CAISEQTRDRESYEQYF. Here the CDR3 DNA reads TGTGCCATCAGTGAGCAGACCCGGGACAGGGAATCTTACGAGCAGTACTTC.

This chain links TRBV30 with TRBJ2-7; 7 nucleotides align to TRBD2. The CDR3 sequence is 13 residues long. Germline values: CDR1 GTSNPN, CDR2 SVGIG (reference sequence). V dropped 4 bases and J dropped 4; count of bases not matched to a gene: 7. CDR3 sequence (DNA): TGTGCCTGGATGGACTCGCGGGGGTACGAGCAGTACTTC. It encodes CAWMDSRGYEQYF.

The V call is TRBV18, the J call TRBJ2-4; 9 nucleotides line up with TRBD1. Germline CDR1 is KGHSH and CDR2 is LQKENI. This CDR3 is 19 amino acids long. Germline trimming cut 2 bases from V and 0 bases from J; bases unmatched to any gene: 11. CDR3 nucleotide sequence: TGTGCCAGCTCACCAGTGGGACAGGGATCTTTGGCAGCCAAAAACATTCAGTACTTC. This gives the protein CASSPVGQGSLAAKNIQYF.

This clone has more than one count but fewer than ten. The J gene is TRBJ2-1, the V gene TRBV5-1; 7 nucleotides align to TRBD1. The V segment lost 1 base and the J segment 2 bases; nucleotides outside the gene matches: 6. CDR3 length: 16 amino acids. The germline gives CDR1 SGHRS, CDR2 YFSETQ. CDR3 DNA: TGCGCCAGCAGCTTGCGGACAGGAACGGCCTACAATGAGCAGTTCTTC. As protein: CASSLRTGTAYNEQFF. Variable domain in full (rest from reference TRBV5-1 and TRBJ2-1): KAGVTQTPRYLIKTRGQQVTLSCSPISGHRSVSWYQQTPGQGLQFLFEYFSETQRNKGNFPGRFSGRQFSNSRSEMNVSTLELGDSALYLCASSLRTGTAYNEQFFGPGTRLTVL.

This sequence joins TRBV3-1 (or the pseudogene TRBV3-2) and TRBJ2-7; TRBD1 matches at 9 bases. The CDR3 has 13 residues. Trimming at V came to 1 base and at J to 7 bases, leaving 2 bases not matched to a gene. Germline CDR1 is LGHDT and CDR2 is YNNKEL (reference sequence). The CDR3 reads CASSQVGQGEQYF. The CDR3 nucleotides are TGTGCCAGCAGCCAAGTCGGACAGGGGGAGCAGTACTTC.

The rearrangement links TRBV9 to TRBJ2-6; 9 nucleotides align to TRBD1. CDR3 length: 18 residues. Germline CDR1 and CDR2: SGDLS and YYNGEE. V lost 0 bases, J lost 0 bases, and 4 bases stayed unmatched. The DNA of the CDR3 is TGTGCCAGCAGCGTAGCGGGACAGGGAAACTCTGGGGCCAACGTCCTGACTTTC. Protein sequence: CASSVAGQGNSGANVLTF.